Given below is one T cell receptor (beta chain) in context. This specimen comes from a study of T cell responses to AZD1222 COVID-19 vaccine. The protocol was immunoSEQ multiplex PCR, while the TCRdb copy is restricted to in-frame clones and leaves out a portion. The sample has roughly 120,000 clones, around 87% seen once. This sample comprised peripheral blood, obtained 28 days after the second AZD1222 dose. The origin of this receptor is an adult who received the AZD1222 COVID-19 vaccine.

The CDR3 bases are TGCGCCAGCAAGGTGGGGCCCGATAATGAAAAACTGTTTTTT. Protein sequence: CASKVGPDNEKLFF. The chain employs TRBV5-1 and TRBJ1-4, with TRBD1 as a possible D gene (5 bases). V lost 6 bases, J lost 4 bases, and 13 bases lay in between. Germline V CDR1 and CDR2: SGHRS, YFSETQ. The CDR3 consists of 14 residues.